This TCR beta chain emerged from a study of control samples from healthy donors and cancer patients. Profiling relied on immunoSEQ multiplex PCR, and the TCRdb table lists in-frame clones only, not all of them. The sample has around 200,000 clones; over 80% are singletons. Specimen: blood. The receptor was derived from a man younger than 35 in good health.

CDR3 in amino acids: CASTPGEGIGEETQYF. The DNA for the CDR3 is TGTGCCAGCACCCCTGGTGAGGGGATCGGGGAAGAGACCCAGTACTTC. This chain uses TRBV6-2 or TRBV6-3 with TRBJ2-5; TRBD1 or TRBD2 may be the D gene (5 bases each). The CDR3 spans 16 residues. With 7 bases removed from V and 3 bases from J, the gap between germline ends came to 21 bases. CDR1 and CDR2 (germline): MNHEY, SVGEGT.